This T cell receptor (beta chain) was identified during a study of Ad26.COV2.S vaccination and SARS-CoV-2 variants. Whole-study context: The study gave Ad26.COV2.S intramuscularly, once or twice 56 days apart. Regarding the study as a whole: Spike-specific CD8+ and CD4+ T cell responses reportedly showed substantial breadth after vaccination. Vaccinees and placebo recipients showed similar non-spike TCR breadth.

Sample treatment: some 20 received Ad26.COV2.S at low or high dose, single or two shots; roughly 5 received placebo; per-sample allocation not given. Day 63 following the first vaccine or placebo injection was when the samples were taken. Expression of Wuhan-strain SARS-CoV-2 spike came from the Ad26 vector that formed the vaccine. Sequencing used immunoSEQ multiplex PCR; TCRdb keeps in-frame clones, though not all of them. The sample yields some 640,000 clones, about 90% seen once. With respect to this clone: Antigen specificity is unknown.

The trim removed 3 bases at V and 4 bases at J, leaving 2 bases unmatched. The CDR3 runs 15 residues. Germline CDR1 KGHSH, CDR2 LQKENI. The TCR comes from a person aged 18-60 years who received the Ad26.COV2.S COVID-19 vaccine or a placebo. The specimen was peripheral blood, collected in a trial of Ad26.COV2.S vaccine versus placebo. This rearrangement joins TRBV18 to TRBJ2-1; 11 nucleotides match TRBD1. The CDR3 region is CASSPGTGGYNEQFF. The DNA of the CDR3 is TGTGCCAGCTCACCCGGGACAGGGGGTTACAATGAGCAGTTCTTC.